This T cell receptor beta chain was recorded in a study of early T cells in non-severe SARS-CoV-2 infection. This clonotype was counted between two and nine times. Unique molecular identifier tags were affixed to discrete cDNA molecules. TCRdb analysed the 5' RACE reads with MiXCR anew, one entry per CDR3 protein. The table lists about 50,000 distinct CDR3 sequences, less than 15% of them singletons. V was clipped by 3 bases and J by 2 bases; unmatched bases: 11. Germline V gives CDR1 SGHTA, CDR2 FQGTGA. This CDR3 spans 17 amino acids. This sequence originates from an adult who was a healthcare worker with PCR-confirmed SARS-CoV-2 infection or an uninfected control (not recorded which). The sample here was whole blood, taken at baseline. V is TRBV7-3 and J is TRBJ2-3; 7 nucleotides agree with TRBD2. CDR3 residues: CASSLRTGGPFTDTQYF. CDR3 coding DNA: TGTGCCAGCAGCTTGAGGACGGGAGGACCATTCACAGATACGCAGTATTTT.